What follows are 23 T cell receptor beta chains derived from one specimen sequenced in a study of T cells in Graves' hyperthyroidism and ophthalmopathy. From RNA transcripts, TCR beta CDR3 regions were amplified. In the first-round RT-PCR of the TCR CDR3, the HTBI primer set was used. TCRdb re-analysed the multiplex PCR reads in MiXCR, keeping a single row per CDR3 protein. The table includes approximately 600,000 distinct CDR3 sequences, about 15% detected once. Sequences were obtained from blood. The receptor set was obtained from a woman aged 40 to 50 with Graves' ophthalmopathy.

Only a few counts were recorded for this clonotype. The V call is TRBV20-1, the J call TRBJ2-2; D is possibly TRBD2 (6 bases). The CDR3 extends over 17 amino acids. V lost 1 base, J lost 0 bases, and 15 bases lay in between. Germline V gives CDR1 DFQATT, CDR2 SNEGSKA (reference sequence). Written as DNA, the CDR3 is TGCAGTGCTAGAGGGAGGGAGGCTCTCACGAACACCGGGGAGCTGTTTTTT. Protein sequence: CSARGREALTNTGELFF.

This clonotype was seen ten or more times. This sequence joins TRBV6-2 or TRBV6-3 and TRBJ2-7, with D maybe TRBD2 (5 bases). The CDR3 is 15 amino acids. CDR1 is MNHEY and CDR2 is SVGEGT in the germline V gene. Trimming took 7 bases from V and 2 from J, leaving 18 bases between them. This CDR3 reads CASTLNRLRTYEQYF. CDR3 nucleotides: TGTGCCAGCACCCTTAATAGACTAAGAACCTACGAGCAGTACTTC.

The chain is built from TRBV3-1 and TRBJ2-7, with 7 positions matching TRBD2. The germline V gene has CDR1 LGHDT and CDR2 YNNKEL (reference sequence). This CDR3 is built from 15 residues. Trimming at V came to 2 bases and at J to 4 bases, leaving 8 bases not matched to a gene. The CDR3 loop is CASSQTPGGPYEQYF. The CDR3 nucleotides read TGTGCCAGCAGCCAAACCCCGGGAGGACCTTACGAGCAGTACTTC.

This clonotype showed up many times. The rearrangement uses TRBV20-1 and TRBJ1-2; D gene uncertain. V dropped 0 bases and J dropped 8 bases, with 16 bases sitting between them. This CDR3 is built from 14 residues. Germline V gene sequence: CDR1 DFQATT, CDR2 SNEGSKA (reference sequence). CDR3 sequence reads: CSARDPGPRTGYTF. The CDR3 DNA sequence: TGCAGTGCTAGAGATCCCGGGCCTAGGACCGGCTACACCTTC.

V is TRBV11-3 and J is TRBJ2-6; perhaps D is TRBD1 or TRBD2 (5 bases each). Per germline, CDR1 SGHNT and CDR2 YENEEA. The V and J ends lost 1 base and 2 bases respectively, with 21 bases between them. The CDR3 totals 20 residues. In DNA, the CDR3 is TGTGCCAGCAGCTTAGGGGGCTTAGAGGGATGGACTCCTGGGGCCAACGTCCTGACTTTC. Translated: CASSLGGLEGWTPGANVLTF.

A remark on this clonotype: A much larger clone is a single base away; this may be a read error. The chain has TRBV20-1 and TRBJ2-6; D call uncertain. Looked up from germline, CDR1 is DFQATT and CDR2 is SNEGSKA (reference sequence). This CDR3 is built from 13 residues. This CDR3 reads CSATSSGTNVLTF. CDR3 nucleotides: TGCAGTGCTACTTCCTCTGGGACCAACGTCCTGACTTTC.

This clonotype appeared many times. The CDR3 sequence: CSAAGPPLAETQYF. As DNA, the CDR3 is TGCAGTGCTGCCGGCCCTCCCTTGGCGGAGACCCAGTACTTC. V and J are TRBV20-1 and TRBJ2-5, with unresolved D. This CDR3 spans 14 amino acids. V lost 5 bases and J 5 bases, leaving 18 bases between the germline ends. Germline V gene lookup returns CDR1 DFQATT and CDR2 SNEGSKA (reference sequence).

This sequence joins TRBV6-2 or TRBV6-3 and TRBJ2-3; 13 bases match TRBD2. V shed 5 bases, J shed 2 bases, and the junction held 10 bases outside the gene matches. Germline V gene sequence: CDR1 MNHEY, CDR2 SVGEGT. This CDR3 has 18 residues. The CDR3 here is CASSVTSGRWGATDTQYF. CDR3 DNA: TGTGCCAGCAGTGTGACTAGCGGGAGGTGGGGGGCCACAGATACGCAGTATTTT.

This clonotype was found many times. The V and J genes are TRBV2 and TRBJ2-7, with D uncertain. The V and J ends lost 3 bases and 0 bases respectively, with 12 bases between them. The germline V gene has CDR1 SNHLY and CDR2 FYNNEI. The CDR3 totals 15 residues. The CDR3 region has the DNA TGTGCCAGCAGTGATATAGCAAATCTCTCCTACGAGCAGTACTTC. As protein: CASSDIANLSYEQYF.

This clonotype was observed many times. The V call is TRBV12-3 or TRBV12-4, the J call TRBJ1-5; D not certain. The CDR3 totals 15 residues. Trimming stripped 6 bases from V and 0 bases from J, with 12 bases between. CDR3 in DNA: TGTGCCAGCAGCCCCGGACCTGATAGCAATCAGCCCCAGCATTTT. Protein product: CASSPGPDSNQPQHF.

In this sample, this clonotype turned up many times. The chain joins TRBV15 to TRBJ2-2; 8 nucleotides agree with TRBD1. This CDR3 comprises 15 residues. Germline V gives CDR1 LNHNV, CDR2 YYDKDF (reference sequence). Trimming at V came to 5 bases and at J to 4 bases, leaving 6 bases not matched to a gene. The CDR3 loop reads CATSAGQGSTGELFF. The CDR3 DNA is TGTGCCACCAGCGCTGGACAGGGCAGCACCGGGGAGCTGTTTTTT.

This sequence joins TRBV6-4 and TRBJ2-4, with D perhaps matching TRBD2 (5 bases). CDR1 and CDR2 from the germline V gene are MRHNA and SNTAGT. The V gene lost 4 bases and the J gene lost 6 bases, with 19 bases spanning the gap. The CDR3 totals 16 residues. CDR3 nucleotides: TGTGCCAGCAGTGGTGAGAGGGAGCAGTGGAGAAACATTCAGTACTTC. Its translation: CASSGEREQWRNIQYF.

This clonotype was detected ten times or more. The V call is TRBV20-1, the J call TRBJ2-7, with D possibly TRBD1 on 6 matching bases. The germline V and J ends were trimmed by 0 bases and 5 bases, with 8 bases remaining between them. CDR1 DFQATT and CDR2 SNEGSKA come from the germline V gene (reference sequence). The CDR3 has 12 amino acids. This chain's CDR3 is CSAREPGDEQYF. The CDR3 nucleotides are TGCAGTGCTAGAGAACCAGGGGACGAGCAGTACTTC.

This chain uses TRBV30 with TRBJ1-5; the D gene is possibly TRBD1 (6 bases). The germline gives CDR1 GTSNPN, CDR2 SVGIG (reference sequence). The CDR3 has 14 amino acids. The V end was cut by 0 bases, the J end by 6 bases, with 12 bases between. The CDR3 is CAWSVRLGAQPQHF. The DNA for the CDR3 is TGTGCCTGGAGTGTACGACTGGGGGCTCAGCCCCAGCATTTT. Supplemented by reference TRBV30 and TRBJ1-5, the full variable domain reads SQTIHQWPATLVQPVGSPLSLECTVEGTSNPNLYWYRQAAGRGLQLLFYSVGIGQISSEVPQNLSASRPQDRQFILSSKKLLLSDSGFYLCAWSVRLGAQPQHFGDGTRLSIL.

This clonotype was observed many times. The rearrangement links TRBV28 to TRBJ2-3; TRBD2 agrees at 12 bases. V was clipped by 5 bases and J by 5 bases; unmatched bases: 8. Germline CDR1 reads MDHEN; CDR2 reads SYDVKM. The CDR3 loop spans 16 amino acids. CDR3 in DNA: TGTGCCAGCAGTGGGCCTAGCGGGAGGGATGAAGATACGCAGTATTTT. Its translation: CASSGPSGRDEDTQYF.

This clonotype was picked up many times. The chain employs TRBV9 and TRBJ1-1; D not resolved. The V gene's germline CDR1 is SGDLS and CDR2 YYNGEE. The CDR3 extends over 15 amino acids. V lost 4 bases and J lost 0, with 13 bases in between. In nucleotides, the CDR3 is TGTGCCAGCAGCCCCATTACATTGTTGAACACTGAAGCTTTCTTT. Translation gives CASSPITLLNTEAFF. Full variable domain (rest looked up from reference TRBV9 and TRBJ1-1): DSGVTQTPKHLITATGQRVTLRCSPRSGDLSVYWYQQSLDQGLQFLIQYYNGEERAKGNILERFSAQQFPDLHSELNLSSLELGDSALYFCASSPITLLNTEAFFGQGTRLTVV.

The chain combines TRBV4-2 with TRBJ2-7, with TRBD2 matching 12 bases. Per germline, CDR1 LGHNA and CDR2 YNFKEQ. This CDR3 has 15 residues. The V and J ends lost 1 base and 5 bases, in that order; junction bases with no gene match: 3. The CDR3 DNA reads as TGTGCCAGCAGCCAAGGACTAGCGGGAGATGACGAGCAGTACTTC. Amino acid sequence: CASSQGLAGDDEQYF.

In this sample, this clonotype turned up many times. The CDR3 is CSARASQRTFLPNYGYTF. The CDR3 DNA reads TGCAGTGCTAGAGCGTCACAGCGCACCTTCCTCCCTAACTATGGCTACACCTTC. The chain has TRBV20-1 and TRBJ1-2; D ambiguous. The germline gives CDR1 DFQATT, CDR2 SNEGSKA (reference sequence). This CDR3 spans 18 amino acids. With 1 base removed from V and 0 bases from J, the gap between germline ends came to 21 bases.

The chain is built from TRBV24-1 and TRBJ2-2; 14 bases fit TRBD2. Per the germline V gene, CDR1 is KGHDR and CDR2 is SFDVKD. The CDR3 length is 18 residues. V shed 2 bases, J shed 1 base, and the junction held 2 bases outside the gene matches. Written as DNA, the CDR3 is TGTGCCACCAGTGATTCGGGGACTAGCGGGGGGAACACCGGGGAGCTGTTTTTT. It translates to CATSDSGTSGGNTGELFF.

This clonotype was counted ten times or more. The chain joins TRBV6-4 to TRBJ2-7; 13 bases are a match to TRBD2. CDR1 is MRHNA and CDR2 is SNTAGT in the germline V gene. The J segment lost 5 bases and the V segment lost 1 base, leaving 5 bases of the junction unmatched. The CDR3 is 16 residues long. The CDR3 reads CASSDWGLAGFNEQYF. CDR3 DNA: TGTGCCAGCAGTGACTGGGGACTAGCGGGATTTAACGAGCAGTACTTC.

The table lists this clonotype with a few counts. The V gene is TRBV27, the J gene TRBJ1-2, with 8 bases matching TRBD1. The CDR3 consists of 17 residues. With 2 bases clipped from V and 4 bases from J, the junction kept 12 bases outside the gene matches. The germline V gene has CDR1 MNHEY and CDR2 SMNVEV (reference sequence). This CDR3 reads CASSLTQGARSFYGYTF. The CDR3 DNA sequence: TGTGCCAGCAGTTTAACCCAGGGGGCACGATCCTTCTATGGCTACACCTTC.

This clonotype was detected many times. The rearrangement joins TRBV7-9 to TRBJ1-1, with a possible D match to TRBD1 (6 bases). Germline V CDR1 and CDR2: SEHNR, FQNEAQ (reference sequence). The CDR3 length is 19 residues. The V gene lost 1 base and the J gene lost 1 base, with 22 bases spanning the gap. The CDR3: CASSLVGTAGTTWNTEAFF. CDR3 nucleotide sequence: TGTGCCAGCAGCTTAGTCGGGACCGCCGGGACAACGTGGAACACTGAAGCTTTCTTT.

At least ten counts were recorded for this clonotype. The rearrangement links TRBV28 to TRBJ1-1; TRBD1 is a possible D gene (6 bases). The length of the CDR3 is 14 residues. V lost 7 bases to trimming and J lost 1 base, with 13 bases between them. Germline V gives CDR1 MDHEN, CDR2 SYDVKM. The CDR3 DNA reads TGTGCCAGCACCCCTTGGACAGCGAACACTGAAGCTTTCTTT. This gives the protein CASTPWTANTEAFF.